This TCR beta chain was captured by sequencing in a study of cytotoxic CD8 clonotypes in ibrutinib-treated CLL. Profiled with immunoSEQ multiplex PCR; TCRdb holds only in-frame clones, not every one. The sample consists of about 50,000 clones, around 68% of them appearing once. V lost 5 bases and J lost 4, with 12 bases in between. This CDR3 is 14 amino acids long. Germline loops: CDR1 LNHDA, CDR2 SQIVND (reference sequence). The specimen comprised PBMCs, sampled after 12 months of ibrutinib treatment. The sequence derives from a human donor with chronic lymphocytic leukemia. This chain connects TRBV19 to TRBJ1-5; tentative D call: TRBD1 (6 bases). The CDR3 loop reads CASSAHRDNQPQHF. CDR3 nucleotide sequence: TGTGCCAGTAGTGCACACAGGGATAATCAGCCCCAGCATTTT. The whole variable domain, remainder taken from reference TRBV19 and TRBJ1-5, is DGGITQSPKYLFRKEGQNVTLSCEQNLNHDAMYWYRQDPGQGLRLIYYSQIVNDFQKGDIAEGYSVSREKKESFPLTVTSAQKNPTAFYLCASSAHRDNQPQHFGDGTRLSIL.